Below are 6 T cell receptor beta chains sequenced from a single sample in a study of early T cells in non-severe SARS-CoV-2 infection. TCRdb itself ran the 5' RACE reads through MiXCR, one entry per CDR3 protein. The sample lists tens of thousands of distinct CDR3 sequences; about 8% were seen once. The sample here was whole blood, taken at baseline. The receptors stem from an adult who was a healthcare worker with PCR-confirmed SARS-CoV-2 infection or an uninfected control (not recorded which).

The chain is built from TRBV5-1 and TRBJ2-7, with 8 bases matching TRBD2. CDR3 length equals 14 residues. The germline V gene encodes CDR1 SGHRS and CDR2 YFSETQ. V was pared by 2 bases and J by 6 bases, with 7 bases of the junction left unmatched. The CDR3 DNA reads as TGCGCCAGCAGCTTATCGGGAGGGCCGACCGAGCAGTACTTC. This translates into CASSLSGGPTEQYF.

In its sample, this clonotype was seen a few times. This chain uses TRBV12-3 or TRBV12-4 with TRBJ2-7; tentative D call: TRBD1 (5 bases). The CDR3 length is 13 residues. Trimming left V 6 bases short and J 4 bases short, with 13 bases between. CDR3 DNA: TGTGCCAGCAGGAACAGGAGTGAATACGAGCAGTACTTC. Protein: CASRNRSEYEQYF.

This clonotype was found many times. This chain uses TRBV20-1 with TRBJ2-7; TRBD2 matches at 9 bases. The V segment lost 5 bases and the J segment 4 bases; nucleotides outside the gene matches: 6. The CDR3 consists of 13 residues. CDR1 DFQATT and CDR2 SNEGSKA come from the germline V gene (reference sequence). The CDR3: CSAETSGAYEQYF. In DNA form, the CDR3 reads TGCAGTGCTGAGACTAGCGGAGCGTACGAGCAGTACTTC.

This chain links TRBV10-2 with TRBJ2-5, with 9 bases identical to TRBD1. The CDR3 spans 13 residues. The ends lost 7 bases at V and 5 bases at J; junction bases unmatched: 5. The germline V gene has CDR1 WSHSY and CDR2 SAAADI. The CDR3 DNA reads TGCGCCAGCAACTTCGACAGGGGGGAGACCCAGTACTTC. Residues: CASNFDRGETQYF.

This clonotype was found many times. CDR3 loop: CASSPGGTGELFF. DNA of the CDR3: TGTGCCAGCAGCCCAGGGGGCACCGGGGAGCTGTTTTTT. This rearrangement joins TRBV7-9 to TRBJ2-2; 7 bases match TRBD1. V shed 5 bases, J shed 4 bases, and the junction held 1 base outside the gene matches. CDR3 length equals 13 residues. CDR1 is SEHNR, CDR2 FQNEAQ, per germline (reference sequence).

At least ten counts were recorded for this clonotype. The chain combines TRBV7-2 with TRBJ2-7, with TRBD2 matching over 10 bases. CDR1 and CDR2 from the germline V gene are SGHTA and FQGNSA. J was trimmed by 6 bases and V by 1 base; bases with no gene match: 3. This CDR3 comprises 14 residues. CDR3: CASSLGLAGAEQYF. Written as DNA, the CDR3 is TGTGCCAGCAGCTTAGGTCTAGCGGGAGCCGAGCAGTACTTC.